This T cell receptor (beta chain) came from a study of shared clonotypes between healthy human individuals. Subsets obtained from CD4+ cells comprised CD45RA+ naive and CD45RA-negative memory cells. On sorted subsets, replicate PCRs used 200 to 250 ng DNA, or 31,000 or so T cell genomes. Measured with immunoSEQ multiplex PCR; TCRdb has only the in-frame clones, and not every one. The sample yields approximately 1,500,000 clones, approximately 96% seen once. V was trimmed by 7 bases and J by 1 base, leaving 11 bases between them. The CDR3 covers 14 residues. Per germline, CDR1 SGHRS and CDR2 YFSETQ. The J gene is TRBJ1-4, the V gene TRBV5-1; D remains ambiguous. The sample consisted of naive CD4+ T cells sorted from blood. Indicated subset: CD45RA+ positively selected. This clonotype originated in a man aged 25 to 40 in good health. The CDR3 reads CASSREGTNEKLFF. The CDR3 nucleotides are TGCGCCAGCTCTCGGGAGGGAACTAATGAAAAACTGTTTTTT. Combining the CDR3 with reference TRBV5-1 and TRBJ1-4 gives the whole variable domain KAGVTQTPRYLIKTRGQQVTLSCSPISGHRSVSWYQQTPGQGLQFLFEYFSETQRNKGNFPGRFSGRQFSNSRSEMNVSTLELGDSALYLCASSREGTNEKLFFGSGTQLSVL.